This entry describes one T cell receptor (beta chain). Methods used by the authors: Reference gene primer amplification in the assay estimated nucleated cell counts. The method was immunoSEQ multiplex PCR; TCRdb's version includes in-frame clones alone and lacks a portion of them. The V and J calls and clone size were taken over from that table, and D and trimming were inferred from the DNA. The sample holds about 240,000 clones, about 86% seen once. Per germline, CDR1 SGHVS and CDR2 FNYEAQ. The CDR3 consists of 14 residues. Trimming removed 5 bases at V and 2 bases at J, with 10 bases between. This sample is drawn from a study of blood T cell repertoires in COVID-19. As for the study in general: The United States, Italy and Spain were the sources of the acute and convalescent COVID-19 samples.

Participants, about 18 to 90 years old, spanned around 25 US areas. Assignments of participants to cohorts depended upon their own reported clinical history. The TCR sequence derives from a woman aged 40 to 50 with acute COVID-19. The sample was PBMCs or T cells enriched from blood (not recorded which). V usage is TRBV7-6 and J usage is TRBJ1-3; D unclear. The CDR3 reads CASSPNFPGNTIYF. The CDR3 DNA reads TGTGCCAGCAGCCCCAACTTTCCTGGAAACACCATATATTTT.